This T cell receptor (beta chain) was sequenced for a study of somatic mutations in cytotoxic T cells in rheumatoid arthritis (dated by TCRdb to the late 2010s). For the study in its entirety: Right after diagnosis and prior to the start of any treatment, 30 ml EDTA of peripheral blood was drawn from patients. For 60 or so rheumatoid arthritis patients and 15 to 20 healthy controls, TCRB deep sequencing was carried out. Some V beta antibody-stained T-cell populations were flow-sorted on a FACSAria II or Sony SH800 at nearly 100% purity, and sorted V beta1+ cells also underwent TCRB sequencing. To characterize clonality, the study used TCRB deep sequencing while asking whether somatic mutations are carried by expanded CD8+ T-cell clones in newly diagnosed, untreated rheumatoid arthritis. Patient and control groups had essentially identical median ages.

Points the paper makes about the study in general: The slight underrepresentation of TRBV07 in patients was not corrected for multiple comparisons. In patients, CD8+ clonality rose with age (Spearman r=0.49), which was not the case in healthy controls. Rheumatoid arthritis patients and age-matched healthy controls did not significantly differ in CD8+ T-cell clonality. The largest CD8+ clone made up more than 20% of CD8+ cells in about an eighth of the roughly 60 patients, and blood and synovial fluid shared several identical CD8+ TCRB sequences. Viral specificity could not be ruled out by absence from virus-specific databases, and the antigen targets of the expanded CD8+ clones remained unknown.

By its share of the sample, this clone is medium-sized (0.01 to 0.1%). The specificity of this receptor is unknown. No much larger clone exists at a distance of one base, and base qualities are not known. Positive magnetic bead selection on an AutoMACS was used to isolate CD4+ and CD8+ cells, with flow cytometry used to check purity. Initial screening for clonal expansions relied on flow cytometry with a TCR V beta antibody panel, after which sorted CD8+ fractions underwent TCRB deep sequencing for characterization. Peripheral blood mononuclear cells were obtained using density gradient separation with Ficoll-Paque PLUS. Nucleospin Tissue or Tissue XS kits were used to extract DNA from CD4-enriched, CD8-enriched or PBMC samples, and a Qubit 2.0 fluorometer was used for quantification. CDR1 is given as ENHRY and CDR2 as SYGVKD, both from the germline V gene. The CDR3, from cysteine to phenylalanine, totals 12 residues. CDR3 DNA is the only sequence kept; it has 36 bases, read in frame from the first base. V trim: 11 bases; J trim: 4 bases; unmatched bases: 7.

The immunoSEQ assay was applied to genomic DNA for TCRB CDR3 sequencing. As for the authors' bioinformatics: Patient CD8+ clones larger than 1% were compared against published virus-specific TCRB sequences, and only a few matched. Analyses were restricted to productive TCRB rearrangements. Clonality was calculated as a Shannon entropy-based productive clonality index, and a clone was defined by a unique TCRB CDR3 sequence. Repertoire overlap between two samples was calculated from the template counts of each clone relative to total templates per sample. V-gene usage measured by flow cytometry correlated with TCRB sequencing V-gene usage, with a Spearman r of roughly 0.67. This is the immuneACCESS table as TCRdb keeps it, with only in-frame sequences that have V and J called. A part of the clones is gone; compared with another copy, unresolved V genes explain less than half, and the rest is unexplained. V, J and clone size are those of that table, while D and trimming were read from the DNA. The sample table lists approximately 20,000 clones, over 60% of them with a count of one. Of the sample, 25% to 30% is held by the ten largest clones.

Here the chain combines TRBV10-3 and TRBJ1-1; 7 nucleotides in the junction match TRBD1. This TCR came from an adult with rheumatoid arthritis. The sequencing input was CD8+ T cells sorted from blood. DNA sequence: TGTGCCCACGGTCAGGGGGGCACTGAAGCTTTCTTT. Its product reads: CAHGQGGTEAFF.